One and the same sample provided the 17 T cell receptor beta chains below, sequenced in a study of human T cells and chemical hapten exposure. TCRdb reanalysed the RACE reads using MiXCR and keeps one entry per CDR3 protein. The table has 40,000 to 60,000 distinct CDR3 sequences, around 9% seen once. Time point here: patch test 1, 2 weeks after DPC sensitization. Treatment specified: therapeutic diphenylcyclopropenone sensitization with weekly scalp DPC. The material was whole blood, obtained in connection with sensitization to the hapten diphenylcyclopropenone (DPC). Receptors originate from a woman aged 50 to 65 with alopecia areata. Some clones in this sample may be carry-over from other donors' samples.

This clonotype was found many times. V and J are TRBV29-1 and TRBJ2-1; 9 bases are shared with TRBD1. V was pared by 0 bases and J by 6 bases, with 6 bases of the junction left unmatched. The V gene's germline CDR1 is SQVTM and CDR2 ANQGSEA. This CDR3 comprises 15 residues. The CDR3 spells CSVEDRTGAVNEQFF. The CDR3, as DNA: TGCAGCGTTGAAGATCGGACAGGGGCGGTCAATGAGCAGTTCTTC.

In this sample, this clonotype turned up many times. This rearrangement joins TRBV20-1 to TRBJ2-3; D uncertain. Germline V gene lookup returns CDR1 DFQATT and CDR2 SNEGSKA (reference sequence). V was cut by 0 bases and J by 2 bases, with 12 bases left in between. The CDR3 has 15 amino acids. In DNA, the CDR3 is TGCAGTGCTAGAGACTACAGCGCCAACACAGATACGCAGTATTTT. It yields the protein CSARDYSANTDTQYF.

This clonotype was seen repeatedly, ten times or more. In DNA form, the CDR3 reads TGCAGCGCGGGACAGGGACCAGGGCAGCCCCAGCATTTT. It yields the protein CSAGQGPGQPQHF. The chain uses TRBV29-1 and TRBJ1-5; TRBD1 matches 9 bases. The ends lost 7 bases at V and 7 bases at J; junction bases unmatched: 8. The CDR3 is made up of 13 amino acids. Germline CDR1 reads SQVTM; CDR2 reads ANQGSEA.

In its sample, this clonotype was seen many times. The chain is built from TRBV7-2 and TRBJ2-1; D possibly corresponds to TRBD2 (5 bases). Germline assignment: CDR1 SGHTA and CDR2 FQGNSA. The CDR3 consists of 16 residues. Trimming removed 1 base from V and 6 bases from J, with 16 bases in between. The CDR3 sequence: CASSLVFQPEGNEQFF. For the CDR3, the DNA is TGTGCCAGCAGCTTAGTGTTCCAGCCCGAGGGCAATGAGCAGTTCTTC.

This clonotype was seen ten or more times. The chain links TRBV29-1 to TRBJ2-1; tentatively, D is TRBD2 (6 bases). The CDR3 contains 12 residues. The V and J ends lost 8 bases and 7 bases respectively, with 15 bases between them. Germline CDR1 and CDR2: SQVTM and ANQGSEA. The CDR3 nucleotides are TGCAGCTGTCGGCGGAGGGATAATGAGCAGTTCTTC. Its protein is CSCRRRDNEQFF.

This clonotype showed up many times. This chain joins TRBV2 and TRBJ2-2; 9 nucleotides align to TRBD2. CDR1 and CDR2 (germline): SNHLY, FYNNEI. CDR3 length equals 13 residues. J lost 7 bases, V lost 6 bases, and 3 bases had no gene match. This CDR3 is CASRGTSRGELFF. CDR3 sequence (DNA): TGTGCCAGCAGGGGGACTAGCCGCGGGGAGCTGTTTTTT.

Turning to this clonotype: A much larger clonotype is one base distant, so this may be a read error. The chain combines TRBV7-2 with TRBJ2-1; D remains unclear. Trimming pared 4 bases from V and 7 bases from J, leaving 5 bases between. This CDR3 is built from 11 residues. The germline V gene has CDR1 SGHTA and CDR2 FQGNSA. CDR3 sequence: CASSSHNEQFF. The CDR3 DNA sequence: TGTGCCAGCAGCTCTCATAATGAGCAGTTCTTC.

V and J are TRBV29-1 and TRBJ2-7; TRBD2 agrees at 7 bases. The length of the CDR3 is 13 residues. The V gene end was trimmed by 4 bases and the J gene end by 5 bases; junction bases not matched to a gene: 8. Germline V gene lookup returns CDR1 SQVTM and CDR2 ANQGSEA. As DNA, the CDR3 is TGCAGCGTTGCCAGGCGGGAGTGGGACGAGCAGTACTTC. The encoded protein is CSVARREWDEQYF.

There are many counts of this clonotype. V usage is TRBV24-1 and J usage is TRBJ2-5, with 9 positions matching TRBD1. The CDR3 totals 16 residues. J lost 2 bases, V lost 3 bases, and 6 bases had no gene match. Germline values: CDR1 KGHDR, CDR2 SFDVKD. CDR3 bases: TGTGCCACCAGTGATAGTGGGACAGGGAGGCAAGAGACCCAGTACTTC. This translates into CATSDSGTGRQETQYF.

This clonotype was picked up a small number of times. The rearrangement links TRBV7-6 to TRBJ2-3, with 15 positions matching TRBD2. The junction had 3 bases not matched to a gene; V was cut back by 2 bases and J by 3 bases. CDR3 length: 17 amino acids. Germline V lookup: CDR1 SGHVS, CDR2 FNYEAQ. The CDR3 reads CASSLLGLAGGTDTQYF. CDR3 sequence (DNA): TGTGCCAGCAGCTTACTAGGACTAGCGGGAGGGACAGATACGCAGTATTTT.

The chain combines TRBV5-1 with TRBJ2-1, with D tentatively TRBD1 (6 bases). V was shortened by 4 bases and J by 0 bases, with 11 bases between the two germline ends. Germline CDR1 is SGHRS and CDR2 is YFSETQ. The CDR3 runs to 15 residues. CDR3 amino acids: CASSGTGNSYNEQFF. CDR3 nucleotides: TGCGCCAGCAGCGGAACAGGGAACTCCTACAATGAGCAGTTCTTC.

This clonotype was observed many times. The chain links TRBV24-1 to TRBJ2-3, with TRBD1 as a possible D gene (6 bases). The CDR3 sequence is 15 residues long. Germline lookup yields CDR1 KGHDR and CDR2 SFDVKD. V lost 3 bases and J 6 bases, leaving 15 bases between the germline ends. The CDR3 reads CATSDHQGSLDTQYF. The CDR3 nucleotides read TGTGCCACCAGTGATCATCAGGGGAGTTTGGATACGCAGTATTTT.

This clonotype was seen repeatedly, ten times or more. The rearrangement uses TRBV12-3 or TRBV12-4 and TRBJ2-3; D is possibly TRBD2 (6 bases). There are 15 residues in the CDR3. V was cut by 2 bases and J by 0 bases, with 9 bases left in between. CDR3 sequence: CASSLYGTSTDTQYF. The CDR3 DNA sequence: TGTGCCAGCAGTTTATACGGGACTAGCACAGATACGCAGTATTTT.

This clonotype was recorded many times. J is TRBJ2-2 and V is TRBV29-1; a possible D gene is TRBD1 (5 bases). Germline CDR1 reads SQVTM; CDR2 reads ANQGSEA. The length of the CDR3 is 13 residues. Trimming cost V 2 bases and J 7 bases, with 11 bases left between them. CDR3 sequence (DNA): TGCAGCGTTGAACCAGGGAAGCACGGGGAGCTGTTTTTT. It is translated as CSVEPGKHGELFF.

This clonotype was seen repeatedly, ten times or more. The chain recombines TRBV13 with TRBJ1-1, with D possibly matching TRBD1 (6 bases). V was shortened by 8 bases and J by 1 base, with 20 bases between the two germline ends. The CDR3 has 16 residues. CDR1 is PRHDT and CDR2 is FYEKMQ in the germline V gene (reference sequence). CDR3 sequence reads: CASGVYGGRRNTEAFF. In DNA form, the CDR3 reads TGTGCCAGCGGAGTGTACGGGGGGCGAAGGAACACTGAAGCTTTCTTT. Full variable domain (rest looked up from reference TRBV13 and TRBJ1-1): AAGVIQSPRHLIKEKRETATLKCYPIPRHDTVYWYQQGPGQDPQFLISFYEKMQSDKGSIPDRFSAQQFSDYHSELNMSSLELGDSALYFCASGVYGGRRNTEAFFGQGTRLTVV.

This clonotype was seen ten or more times. The chain couples TRBV29-1 to TRBJ1-1; TRBD1 might be the D (5 bases). This CDR3 is 13 amino acids long. CDR1 SQVTM and CDR2 ANQGSEA come from the germline V gene. Trimming removed 2 bases from V and 4 bases from J, with 11 bases in between. The CDR3 reads CSVEQGGSTEAFF. For the CDR3, the DNA is TGCAGCGTTGAACAGGGAGGGAGCACTGAAGCTTTCTTT.

This clonotype was found many times. V gene TRBV28 combines with J gene TRBJ1-1; D unresolved. The CDR3 consists of 12 residues. CDR1 is MDHEN and CDR2 is SYDVKM in the germline V gene. V was clipped by 5 bases and J by 10 bases, with 14 bases between them. As DNA, the CDR3 is TGTGCCAGCAGTCCCCCTCGAGGACCAGCTTTCTTT. Protein sequence: CASSPPRGPAFF.